This T cell receptor beta chain was sequenced in a study of spatial heterogeneity in lung cancer. Each TCR cDNA molecule carried a unique molecular identifier. TCRdb passed the 5' RACE reads through MiXCR, listing each CDR3 protein once. Seen here are some 38,000 distinct CDR3 sequences, around 7.5% observed once, and the top ten hold 28%. Time point denoted: sample taken at primary tumor resection. Around 70 TRACERx patients with early, untreated non-small cell lung cancer donated samples. This clonotype was recorded a few times. The sequence came from a male donor with early-stage non-small cell lung cancer. The sequenced sample was PBMCs, obtained at surgery.

The CDR3, as DNA: TGTGCCAGCAACCTGGACAGTAAAACCAAACTAGCGGAACCCTGGGACACAGATACGCAGTATTTT. Its translation is CASNLDSKTKLAEPWDTDTQYF. V gene TRBV2 combines with J gene TRBJ2-3; 8 nucleotides agree with TRBD2. Germline V gives CDR1 SNHLY, CDR2 FYNNEI. The CDR3 is 22 amino acids. The V segment lost 7 bases and the J segment 2 bases; nucleotides outside the gene matches: 29.